Following are 2 T cell receptor beta chains from one sample sequenced in a study of cytomegalovirus exposure and HLA in healthy donors (dated 2017 in TCRdb). The library was obtained by the immunoSEQ multiplex PCR assay. A mixture of 60 forward primers for TCR Vbeta segments and 13 reverse primers for TCR Jbeta segments was used in the multiplex PCR. Not all clones reach the TCRdb copy of this immuneACCESS table, which keeps in-frame sequences only. Checked studies attribute under half of the gap to unresolved V genes and leave the rest unexplained. Present in this sample are just over 150,000 clones, about three quarters of which were seen just once. The top ten hold 1.4% of the sample. The material sequenced was PBMCs. The receptors originated from a woman in her twenties or thirties in good health and CMV-seronegative.

V is TRBV5-1 and J is TRBJ1-6; D is undetermined. This CDR3 has 16 residues. The ends were cut back, 0 bases at V and 6 bases at J, with 13 bases in the middle. Germline V gives CDR1 SGHRS, CDR2 YFSETQ. CDR3 loop: CASSLDIPPSNSPLHF. Written as DNA, the CDR3 is TGCGCCAGCAGCTTGGACATCCCCCCTTCTAATTCACCCCTCCACTTT.

The rearrangement links TRBV5-1 to TRBJ2-3; 7 positions match TRBD2. Germline CDR1 reads SGHRS; CDR2 reads YFSETQ. CDR3 length equals 14 residues. J was trimmed by 5 bases and V by 4 bases; bases with no gene match: 7. The DNA for the CDR3 is TGCGCCAGCAGCGTAGCGGGTCCGGAAGATACGCAGTATTTT. It translates to CASSVAGPEDTQYF.